This TCR beta chain was recovered during a study of CD8+CD57+ T cells in acquired aplastic anemia. Researchers used genomic DNA as the template to profile TCR beta VDJ and CDR3. TCRdb used MiXCR to reprocess the reads, holding one entry per CDR3 protein. The table lists some 290,000 distinct CDR3 sequences, approximately 55% of them singletons. V dropped 0 bases and J dropped 4; count of bases not matched to a gene: 7. CDR1 SGHNT and CDR2 YYREEE come from the germline V gene (reference sequence). There are 17 residues in the CDR3. The sequencing input was sorted CD4+, CD8+, or CD8+CD57+ T cells (not recorded which) from PBMCs. This receptor was identified in a human donor with severe aplastic anemia or a healthy control (not recorded which). The rearrangement uses TRBV5-4 and TRBJ1-4; 9 positions agree with TRBD1. CDR3 amino acids: CASSLAGTGNNNEKLFF. The DNA of the CDR3 is TGTGCCAGCAGCTTGGCCGGGACAGGGAATAATAATGAAAAACTGTTTTTT.